This TCR beta chain was obtained from a study of OX40 agonist ivuxolimab in advanced cancers. Germline V gene lookup returns CDR1 SGHVS and CDR2 FNYEAQ. V lost 5 bases and J lost 5, with 15 bases in between. The CDR3 consists of 14 residues. General study points: Among T cells, CD8+ cells averaged more expanded clones than CD4+ cells. Partial responders at 0.1-3.0 mg/kg showed near-lowest clonal expansion. CD4+ and CD8+ blood T cells expanded clonally by week 6 at 0.1 to 3.0 mg/kg.

The method was immunoSEQ multiplex PCR; TCRdb's version includes in-frame clones alone and lacks a portion of them. The sample consists of tens of thousands of clones, about 83% of them appearing once. Blood samples were obtained at baseline, cycle 4 day 1, and cycle 7 day 1. Turning to this clone: Its target is unknown.

The TCR comes from an adult with an advanced solid tumor such as melanoma, head and neck, liver or kidney cancer. Material: CD4+ or CD8+ T cells sorted from blood, obtained in a trial of the OX40 agonist ivuxolimab. This chain connects TRBV7-6 to TRBJ1-1; D is perhaps TRBD1 (6 bases). The CDR3 sequence: CASSPQGGETEAFF. The CDR3, as DNA: TGTGCCAGCAGCCCACAGGGAGGTGAGACTGAAGCTTTCTTT.